A selection of T cell receptor beta chains follows, all from one sample in a study of neoadjuvant anti-PD-1 for oral cavity cancer. Sequencing was performed with immunoSEQ multiplex PCR; in TCRdb, only in-frame clones are kept and a portion is missing. The table records about 15,000 clones, approximately 64% of them present only once. Sequences were derived from PBMCs, sampled before nivolumab (anti-PD-1) treatment. Source of these receptors: a person aged 40 to 85 with oral cavity squamous cell carcinoma. Both conserved end residues are part of each CDR3. The order of the fields is CDR3 protein, CDR3 DNA, clone size, J gene, V gene, D gene. D genes are given only for firm matches. Clone size, where shown, is once, few, many, or a class for clones that have expanded.

CDR3: CASSSTGSYEQYF
DNA: TGTGCCAGCAGTTCTACCGGGAGCTACGAGCAGTACTTC
size: .
J: TRBJ2-7
V: TRBV27
D: .

CDR3: CASGTAYGYTF
DNA: TGTGCCAGCGGGACAGCATATGGCTACACCTTC
size: .
J: TRBJ1-2
V: TRBV6-5
D: TRBD1

CDR3: CASRRQENTEAFF
DNA: TGCGCCAGCAGACGACAGGAGAACACTGAAGCTTTCTTT
size: .
J: TRBJ1-1
V: TRBV10-2
D: .

CDR3: CASSSSGRGYNEQFF
DNA: TGTGCCAGCAGCTCTAGCGGGAGAGGCTACAATGAGCAGTTCTTC
size: .
J: TRBJ2-1
V: TRBV5-6
D: TRBD2

CDR3: CASRESRAGELFF
DNA: TGTGCCAGCAGGGAGAGTCGGGCCGGGGAGCTGTTTTTT
size: .
J: TRBJ2-2
V: TRBV2
D: .

CDR3: CASSPGATNYGYTF
DNA: TGTGCCAGCTCCCCCGGGGCTACTAACTATGGCTACACCTTC
size: .
J: TRBJ1-2
V: TRBV18
D: .

CDR3: CASSFYTNTEAFF
DNA: TGTGCCAGCAGCTTCTATACGAACACTGAAGCTTTCTTT
size: .
J: TRBJ1-1
V: TRBV7-3
D: .

CDR3: CASSIDNRGTKNLYGYTF
DNA: TGTGCCAGTAGTATCGATAACAGGGGGACTAAAAACCTCTATGGCTACACCTTC
size: .
J: TRBJ1-2
V: TRBV19
D: TRBD1

CDR3: CASSRDPLSADTQYF
DNA: TGTGCCAGCAGCAGGGACCCTCTGTCCGCAGATACGCAGTATTTT
size: .
J: TRBJ2-3
V: TRBV9
D: .

CDR3: CASSARTAGEKLFF
DNA: TGTGCCAGCAGTGCCCGAACAGCGGGTGAAAAACTGTTTTTT
size: .
J: TRBJ1-4
V: TRBV6-1
D: .

CDR3: CSVDGGRRTDTQYF
DNA: TGCAGCGTTGATGGAGGAAGGCGCACAGATACGCAGTATTTT
size: .
J: TRBJ2-3
V: TRBV29-1
D: .

CDR3: CATSRAGRYEQYF
DNA: TGTGCCACCAGCAGGGCTGGGCGGTACGAGCAGTACTTC
size: .
J: TRBJ2-7
V: TRBV15
D: .

CDR3: CASSWITGTYEQYF
DNA: TGTGCCAGCAGCTGGATCACAGGGACCTACGAGCAGTACTTC
size: .
J: TRBJ2-7
V: TRBV7-2
D: .

CDR3: CASRFDSPPREQYF
DNA: TGTGCCAGCAGATTTGACAGTCCGCCGCGGGAGCAGTACTTC
size: .
J: TRBJ2-7
V: TRBV6-1
D: .

CDR3: CASSLGGGFTDTQYF
DNA: TGTGCCAGCAGCTTAGGAGGAGGGTTCACAGATACGCAGTATTTT
size: .
J: TRBJ2-3
V: TRBV11-3
D: .

CDR3: CASSPSREVGYTF
DNA: TGTGCCAGCTCACCGTCCAGGGAGGTTGGCTACACCTTC
size: .
J: TRBJ1-2
V: TRBV18
D: .

CDR3: CAWETLAGSNEQFF
DNA: TGTGCCTGGGAGACCTTAGCGGGTTCCAATGAGCAGTTCTTC
size: .
J: TRBJ2-1
V: TRBV30
D: TRBD2

CDR3: CASSLENSYEQYF
DNA: TGCGCCAGCAGCTTGGAGAACTCCTACGAGCAGTACTTC
size: .
J: TRBJ2-7
V: TRBV5-1
D: .

CDR3: CASSGDPGQAAYEQYF
DNA: TGTGCCAGCAGTGGGGACCCGGGACAGGCGGCCTACGAGCAGTACTTC
size: .
J: TRBJ2-7
V: TRBV2
D: TRBD1

CDR3: CASSLTSGSLETQYF
DNA: TGTGCCAGCAGTCTGACTAGCGGGAGTTTGGAGACCCAGTACTTC
size: .
J: TRBJ2-5
V: TRBV6-1
D: TRBD2

CDR3: CATLNTGELFF
DNA: TGTGCCACGCTTAACACCGGGGAGCTGTTTTTT
size: .
J: TRBJ2-2
V: TRBV10-3
D: .

CDR3: CSVEGGAGGTTDTQYF
DNA: TGCAGCGTTGAAGGGGGGGCGGGAGGTACCACAGATACGCAGTATTTT
size: .
J: TRBJ2-3
V: TRBV29-1
D: TRBD2

CDR3: CAWITAGHLNTEAFF
DNA: TGTGCCTGGATCACGGCAGGACACTTGAACACTGAAGCTTTCTTT
size: .
J: TRBJ1-1
V: TRBV30
D: .

CDR3: CASSLGAYTEAFF
DNA: TGTGCCAGCAGCTTGGGGGCGTACACTGAAGCTTTCTTT
size: .
J: TRBJ1-1
V: TRBV5-5
D: .

CDR3: CASSPGLVPDTQYF
DNA: TGCGCCAGCAGCCCGGGCCTCGTCCCAGATACGCAGTATTTT
size: .
J: TRBJ2-3
V: TRBV5-1
D: .

CDR3: CAWTSNIKNIQYF
DNA: TGTGCCTGGACTTCGAACATTAAAAACATTCAGTACTTC
size: .
J: TRBJ2-4
V: TRBV30
D: .

CDR3: CASSTDRNRDHTF
DNA: TGTGCCAGCAGCACCGACAGGAATAGGGACCACACCTTC
size: few
J: TRBJ1-2
V: TRBV5-5
D: .

CDR3: CASIDPTASRADEQFF
DNA: TGTGCCAGCATTGACCCAACGGCGTCCAGGGCAGATGAGCAGTTCTTC
size: .
J: TRBJ2-1
V: TRBV2
D: .

CDR3: CASSPRLVRANEQFF
DNA: TGTGCCAGCAGCCCCCGCCTAGTCCGCGCCAATGAGCAGTTCTTC
size: .
J: TRBJ2-1
V: TRBV28
D: .

CDR3: CSVGDRIDGYTF
DNA: TGCAGCGTCGGGGACAGAATTGATGGCTACACCTTC
size: .
J: TRBJ1-2
V: TRBV29-1
D: TRBD1

CDR3: CASSLVDPPTQYF
DNA: TGTGCCAGCAGCTTGGTAGATCCTCCTACGCAGTATTTT
size: once
J: TRBJ2-3
V: TRBV11-3
D: .

CDR3: CAWNRQGGFYEQYF
DNA: TGTGCCTGGAATAGACAGGGGGGATTCTACGAGCAGTACTTC
size: .
J: TRBJ2-7
V: TRBV30
D: TRBD1